This T cell receptor beta chain was recovered during a study of blood T cell repertoires in COVID-19. This table comes from immunoSEQ multiplex PCR, and its TCRdb copy is limited to in-frame clones, with some not included. The sample lists 70,000 to 95,000 clones; around four fifths were seen once. V was pared by 5 bases and J by 0 bases, with 12 bases between. This CDR3 region has 14 residues. Germline CDR1 is SGHDT and CDR2 is YYEEEE. The gene calls are TRBV5-6 and TRBJ2-7; maybe TRBD2 (5 bases). Sequencing used peripheral blood. The source of this sequence is a human donor in a cohort sampled during active COVID-19. The CDR3 nucleotides are TGTGCCAGCAGACGGACTTTTAGCTCCTACGAGCAGTACTTC. It yields the protein CASRRTFSSYEQYF.